A selection of T cell receptor beta chains follows, all from one sample in a study of T cell responses to AZD1222 COVID-19 vaccine. Produced via immunoSEQ multiplex PCR; TCRdb's table is partial and in-frame only. Of about 110,000 clones listed, 90% are singletons. This material consisted of peripheral blood, taken 28 days after the second AZD1222 dose. The receptors shown here come from an adult who received the AZD1222 COVID-19 vaccine. CDR3s include the opening cysteine and the closing phenylalanine or tryptophan. A D gene is named only where the DNA matches it firmly. Clone size is not always given. Where it is, it says once, few, many or a class for expanded clones.

j_gene,v_gene,d_gene,abundance,CDR3aa,CDR3nt
TRBJ1-2,TRBV29-1,TRBD1,-,CSVLTGGAEGYTF,TGCAGCGTCCTTACAGGGGGCGCAGAAGGCTACACCTTC
TRBJ2-7,TRBV27,TRBD2,-,CASRPAGGRIEQYF,TGTGCCAGCAGACCCGCGGGGGGCCGAATAGAGCAGTACTTC
TRBJ2-5,TRBV7-9,-,-,CASSLAGAAETQYF,TGTGCCAGCAGCTTAGCAGGGGCAGCGGAGACCCAGTACTTC
TRBJ2-3,TRBV9,TRBD2,-,CASSSRTSGGSTDTQYF,TGTGCCAGCAGCTCACGGACTAGCGGGGGGAGCACAGATACGCAGTATTTT
TRBJ2-7,TRBV7-8,-,-,CASSFPGANQYEQYF,TGTGCCAGCAGCTTTCCGGGGGCGAATCAATACGAGCAGTACTTC
TRBJ2-3,TRBV2,TRBD1,-,CASPGARGPDTQYF,TGTGCCAGCCCCGGGGCTAGGGGGCCAGATACGCAGTATTTT
TRBJ2-3,TRBV6-5,TRBD1,once,CASSSPGQGTDTQYF,TGTGCCAGCAGTTCCCCAGGACAGGGTACAGATACGCAGTATTTT
TRBJ2-4,TRBV5-1,-,once,CASSYGEIQYF,TGCGCCAGCTCCTACGGGGAGATTCAGTACTTC
TRBJ1-1,TRBV5-1,TRBD1,-,CASSSSGTGGTEAFF,TGCGCCAGCAGCTCCTCCGGGACAGGGGGGACTGAAGCTTTCTTT
TRBJ1-2,TRBV6-5,TRBD1,-,CASSYSATGTGLGYTF,TGTGCCAGCAGTTACTCGGCTACCGGGACAGGGCTCGGCTACACCTTC
TRBJ2-6,TRBV7-3,TRBD1,-,CASGDRFSGANVLTF,TGTGCCAGCGGGGACAGATTCTCTGGGGCCAACGTCCTGACTTTC
TRBJ1-5,TRBV5-5,TRBD1,-,CASSQTGAGQPQHF,TGTGCCAGCAGCCAAACAGGGGCGGGCCAGCCCCAGCATTTT
TRBJ1-2,TRBV18,TRBD1,-,CASSPPDRGDYTF,TGTGCCAGCTCACCTCCCGACAGGGGAGACTACACCTTC
TRBJ2-7,TRBV6-2/TRBV6-3,-,-,CASSYVGYEQYF,TGTGCCAGCAGTTACGTCGGATACGAGCAGTACTTC
TRBJ2-7,TRBV4-1,TRBD2,-,CASSPGLAGGYEQYF,TGCGCCAGCAGCCCGGGACTAGCGGGGGGATACGAGCAGTACTTC
TRBJ2-1,TRBV6-5,-,-,CASSSVANEQFF,TGTGCCAGCAGTAGCGTGGCCAATGAGCAGTTCTTC
TRBJ1-6,TRBV18,TRBD1,-,CASSLTGVSSYNSPLHF,TGTGCCAGCTCACTAACAGGGGTGAGCTCCTATAATTCACCCCTCCACTTT
TRBJ1-2,TRBV4-3,-,once,CASSQGSRSGYTF,TGCGCCAGCAGCCAAGGATCCCGTAGTGGCTACACCTTC
TRBJ2-2,TRBV6-4,-,few,CASSGSLEHGELFF,TGTGCCAGCAGTGGCTCACTCGAGCACGGGGAGCTGTTTTTT
TRBJ2-3,TRBV5-1,-,-,CASSLAGWTDTQYF,TGCGCCAGCAGCTTGGCCGGGTGGACAGATACGCAGTATTTT
TRBJ1-2,TRBV6-2/TRBV6-3,-,few,CASSTTGDKDYGYTF,TGTGCCAGCAGTACCACCGGGGACAAGGACTATGGCTACACCTTC
TRBJ2-5,TRBV7-2,TRBD2,-,CASSSPAGGRLQETQYF,TGTGCCAGCAGCTCCCCGGCGGGGGGACGGTTACAAGAGACCCAGTACTTC
TRBJ1-1,TRBV2,-,-,CASSPGGGTEAFF,TGTGCCAGCAGTCCGGGGGGCGGCACTGAAGCTTTCTTT
TRBJ1-6,TRBV2,-,-,CASNADFTASPLHF,TGTGCCAGCAACGCGGACTTCACGGCTTCACCCCTCCACTTT
TRBJ1-4,TRBV11-2,-,-,CASSDRGWTEKLFF,TGTGCCAGCAGCGACCGGGGCTGGACAGAAAAACTGTTTTTT
TRBJ1-1,TRBV29-1,TRBD1,-,CSVGDRGNTEAFF,TGCAGCGTTGGGGACAGGGGGAACACTGAAGCTTTCTTT
TRBJ1-4,TRBV19,-,-,CASSHLGTEKLFF,TGTGCCAGTAGTCACCTCGGGACCGAAAAACTGTTTTTT
TRBJ2-1,TRBV27,-,-,CASSFSPDSYNEQFF,TGTGCCAGCAGTTTCAGTCCCGACTCCTACAATGAGCAGTTCTTC
TRBJ2-1,TRBV10-3,TRBD1,-,CAISEGTGAFYEQFF,TGTGCCATCAGTGAGGGGACAGGGGCTTTCTATGAGCAGTTCTTC
TRBJ2-3,TRBV5-1,-,-,CASSFTGVGTDTQYF,TGCGCCAGCAGCTTCACGGGGGTGGGCACAGATACGCAGTATTTT
TRBJ1-4,TRBV19,-,-,CASRRQAPTNEKLFF,TGTGCCAGTCGGAGACAGGCCCCAACTAATGAAAAACTGTTTTTT
TRBJ2-6,TRBV5-5,-,-,CASSSGGGVSGANVLTF,TGTGCCAGCAGCTCGGGCGGCGGCGTCTCTGGGGCCAACGTCCTGACTTTC
TRBJ2-7,TRBV7-3,-,-,CASSLTQEGRLEQYF,TGTGCCAGCAGCTTAACTCAGGAAGGGAGACTCGAGCAGTACTTC
TRBJ1-3,TRBV5-5,-,-,CASSLALPPAGNTIYF,TGTGCCAGCAGCCTTGCTTTGCCCCCAGCAGGAAACACCATATATTTT
TRBJ2-3,TRBV7-3,-,-,CASSSTSASDTDTQYF,TGTGCCAGCAGCTCAACCTCTGCGTCAGATACAGATACGCAGTATTTT
TRBJ2-5,TRBV7-2,-,-,CASSSPSGGAGVLEETQYF,TGTGCCAGCAGCTCCCCCTCTGGGGGGGCCGGGGTACTAGAAGAGACCCAGTACTTC
TRBJ1-4,TRBV6-1,-,-,CASSDQGWDEKLFF,TGTGCCAGCAGTGATCAGGGTTGGGATGAAAAACTGTTTTTT
TRBJ1-2,TRBV30,-,-,CAWSGLQIGYGYTF,TGTGCCTGGAGTGGTCTCCAGATCGGCTATGGCTACACCTTC
TRBJ1-1,TRBV3-1/TRBV3-2,-,-,CASSRLGGNTEAFF,TGTGCCAGCAGCCGGTTAGGGGGAAACACTGAAGCTTTCTTT
TRBJ1-5,TRBV9,TRBD1,-,CASSAGQDNQPQHF,TGTGCCAGCAGCGCGGGACAGGACAATCAGCCCCAGCATTTT
TRBJ1-5,TRBV27,-,-,CASARVGNQPQHF,TGTGCCAGCGCTAGGGTTGGCAATCAGCCCCAGCATTTT
TRBJ1-4,TRBV7-7,-,-,CASSRSGASNEKLFF,TGTGCTAGCAGCCGGAGTGGGGCGTCTAATGAAAAACTGTTTTTT
TRBJ2-7,TRBV4-3,-,-,CASSPQDGGPYEQYF,TGCGCCAGCAGCCCCCAGGATGGAGGCCCCTACGAGCAGTACTTC
TRBJ1-5,TRBV5-5,-,-,CASSLAHQTSNQPQHF,TGTGCCAGCAGCTTGGCCCACCAGACTAGCAATCAGCCCCAGCATTTT
TRBJ2-3,TRBV9,TRBD2,-,CASSPGLAGATDTQYF,TGTGCCAGCAGCCCCGGACTAGCGGGGGCCACAGATACGCAGTATTTT
TRBJ2-7,TRBV7-9,-,-,CASSLGVAENEQYF,TGTGCCAGCAGCTTAGGGGTAGCTGAGAACGAGCAGTACTTC
TRBJ1-4,TRBV7-6,-,-,CASSWGRVINEKLFF,TGTGCCAGCAGCTGGGGCAGGGTAATTAATGAAAAACTGTTTTTT
TRBJ2-3,TRBV12-3/TRBV12-4,-,once,CASSFLADTQYF,TGTGCCAGCAGTTTTCTCGCAGATACGCAGTATTTT
TRBJ1-3,TRBV6-5,-,-,CASSSGDAGNTIYF,TGTGCCAGCAGTTCAGGGGATGCTGGAAACACCATATATTTT
TRBJ2-1,TRBV3-1/TRBV3-2,TRBD2,-,CASTQLGIGGSSYNEQFF,TGTGCCAGCACCCAACTGGGAATCGGGGGGAGCTCCTACAATGAGCAGTTCTTC
TRBJ1-2,TRBV5-1,-,-,CASSPSGSTNYGYTF,TGCGCCAGCAGTCCTTCGGGTTCCACCAACTATGGCTACACCTTC
TRBJ1-4,TRBV5-8,-,-,CASSLGRATNEKLFF,TGTGCCAGCAGCTTGGGACGGGCAACTAATGAAAAACTGTTTTTT
TRBJ1-1,TRBV30,-,-,CAWSVGPGGPTEAFF,TGTGCCTGGAGTGTGGGGCCGGGGGGGCCCACTGAAGCTTTCTTT